These 2 T cell receptor beta chains share one sample of origin, sequenced in a study of response to subunit inactivated influenza vaccine. TCRdb used MiXCR to reprocess the RT-PCR reads, holding one entry per CDR3 protein. Of 630,000 or so distinct CDR3 sequences in the sample, around a sixth are singletons; the top ten hold approximately 10%. This material consisted of PBMCs from blood, taken about 11 days after vaccination. Source of these receptors: a man aged 45-65 years who received an inactivated influenza vaccine.

This clonotype occurred a few times. The DNA for the CDR3 is TGTGCCAGCAGCTTGACTAGCGGGAGTAAGGGTGAGCAGTTCTTC. It codes for CASSLTSGSKGEQFF. The V gene is TRBV7-2, the J gene TRBJ2-1; 12 nucleotides align to TRBD2. Trimming at V came to 3 bases and at J to 9 bases, leaving 6 bases not matched to a gene. The length of the CDR3 is 15 residues. Germline assignment: CDR1 SGHTA and CDR2 FQGNSA.

The chain uses TRBV7-9 and TRBJ1-1; unclear D gene. Germline V gene sequence: CDR1 SEHNR, CDR2 FQNEAQ (reference sequence). V was cut by 5 bases and J by 2 bases, with 15 bases left in between. The CDR3 totals 15 residues. The CDR3 nucleotides read TGTGCCAGCAGCCCCCGTCTTGCAAGAAACACTGAAGCTTTCTTT. Translated: CASSPRLARNTEAFF.